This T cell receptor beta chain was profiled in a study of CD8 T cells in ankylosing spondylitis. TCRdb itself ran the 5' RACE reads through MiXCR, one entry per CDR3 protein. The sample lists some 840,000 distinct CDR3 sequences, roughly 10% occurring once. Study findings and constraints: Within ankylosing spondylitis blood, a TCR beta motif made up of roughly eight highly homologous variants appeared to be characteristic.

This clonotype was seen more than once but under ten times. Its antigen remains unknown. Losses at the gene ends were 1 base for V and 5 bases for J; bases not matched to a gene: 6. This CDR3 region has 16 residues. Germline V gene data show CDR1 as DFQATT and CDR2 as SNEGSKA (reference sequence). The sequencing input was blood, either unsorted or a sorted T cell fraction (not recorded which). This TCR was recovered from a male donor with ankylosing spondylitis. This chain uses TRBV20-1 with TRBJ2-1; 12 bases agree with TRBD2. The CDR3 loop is CSARAKLAGGHNEQFF. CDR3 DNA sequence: TGCAGTGCTAGAGCAAAACTAGCGGGAGGCCACAATGAGCAGTTCTTC.